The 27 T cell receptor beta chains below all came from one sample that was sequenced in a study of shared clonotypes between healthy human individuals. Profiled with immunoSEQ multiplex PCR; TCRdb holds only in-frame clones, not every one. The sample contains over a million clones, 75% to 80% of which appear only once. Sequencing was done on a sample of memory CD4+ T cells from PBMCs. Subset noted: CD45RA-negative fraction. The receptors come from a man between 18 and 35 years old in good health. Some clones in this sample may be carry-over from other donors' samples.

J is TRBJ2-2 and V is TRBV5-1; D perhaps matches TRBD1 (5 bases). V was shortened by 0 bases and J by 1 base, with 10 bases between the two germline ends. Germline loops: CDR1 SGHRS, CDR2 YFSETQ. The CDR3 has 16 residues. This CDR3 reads CASSLVGAKNTGELFF. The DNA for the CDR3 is TGCGCCAGCAGCTTGGTAGGGGCGAAGAACACCGGGGAGCTGTTTTTT.

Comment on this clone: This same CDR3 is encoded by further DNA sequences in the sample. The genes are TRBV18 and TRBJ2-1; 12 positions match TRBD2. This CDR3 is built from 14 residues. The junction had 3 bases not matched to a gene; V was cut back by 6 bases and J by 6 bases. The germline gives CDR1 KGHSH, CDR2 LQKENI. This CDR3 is CASSPSGRVNEQFF. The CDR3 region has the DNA TGTGCCAGCTCTCCTAGCGGGAGGGTCAATGAGCAGTTCTTC.

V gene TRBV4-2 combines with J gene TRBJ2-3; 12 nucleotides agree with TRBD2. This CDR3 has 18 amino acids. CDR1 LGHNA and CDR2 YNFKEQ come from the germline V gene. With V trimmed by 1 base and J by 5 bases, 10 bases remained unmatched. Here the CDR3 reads CASSQGETSGRIGDTQYF. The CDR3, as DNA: TGTGCCAGCAGCCAAGGGGAAACTAGCGGGAGGATCGGAGATACGCAGTATTTT.

This chain's CDR3 is CASSLGEGLLSYEQYF. In DNA, the CDR3 is TGCGCCAGCAGCTTGGGGGAAGGGCTTCTCTCCTACGAGCAGTACTTC. This chain connects TRBV5-1 to TRBJ2-7, with D unresolved. Germline loops: CDR1 SGHRS, CDR2 YFSETQ. Between the trimmed V and J ends, which lost 0 bases and 0 bases, there was a span of 13 bases. The CDR3 totals 16 residues.

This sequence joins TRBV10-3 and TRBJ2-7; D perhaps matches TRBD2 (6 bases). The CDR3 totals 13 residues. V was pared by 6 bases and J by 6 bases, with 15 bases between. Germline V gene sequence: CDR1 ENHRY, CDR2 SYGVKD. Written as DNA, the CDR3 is TGTGCCATCAGCCCCGCGGGGCCGGGCGAGCAGTACTTC. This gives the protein CAISPAGPGEQYF.

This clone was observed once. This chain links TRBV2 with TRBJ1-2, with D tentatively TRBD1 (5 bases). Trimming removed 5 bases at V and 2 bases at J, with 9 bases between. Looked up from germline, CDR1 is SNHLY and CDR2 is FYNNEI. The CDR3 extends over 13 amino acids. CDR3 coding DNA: TGTGCCAGCAGTAGACAGACGAACTATGGCTACACCTTC. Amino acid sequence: CASSRQTNYGYTF.

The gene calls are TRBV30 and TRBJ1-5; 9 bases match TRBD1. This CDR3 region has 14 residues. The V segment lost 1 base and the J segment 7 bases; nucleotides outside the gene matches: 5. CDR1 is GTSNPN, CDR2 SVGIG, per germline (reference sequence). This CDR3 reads CAWSAGQGYQPQHF. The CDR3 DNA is TGTGCCTGGAGTGCCGGACAGGGGTACCAGCCCCAGCATTTT.

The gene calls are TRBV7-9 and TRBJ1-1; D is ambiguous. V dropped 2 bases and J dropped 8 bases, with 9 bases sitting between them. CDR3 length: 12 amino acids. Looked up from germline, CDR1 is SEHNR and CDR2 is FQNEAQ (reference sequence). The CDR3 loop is CASSLLREEAFF. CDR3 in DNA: TGTGCCAGCAGCTTACTCAGAGAGGAAGCTTTCTTT.

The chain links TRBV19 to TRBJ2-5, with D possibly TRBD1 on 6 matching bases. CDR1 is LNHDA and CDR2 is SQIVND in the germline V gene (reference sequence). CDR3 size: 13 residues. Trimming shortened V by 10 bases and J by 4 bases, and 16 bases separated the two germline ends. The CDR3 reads CATGPGRGETQYF. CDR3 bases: TGTGCCACCGGGCCGGGCAGGGGAGAGACCCAGTACTTC. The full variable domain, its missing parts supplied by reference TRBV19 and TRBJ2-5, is DGGITQSPKYLFRKEGQNVTLSCEQNLNHDAMYWYRQDPGQGLRLIYYSQIVNDFQKGDIAEGYSVSREKKESFPLTVTSAQKNPTAFYLCATGPGRGETQYFGPGTRLLVL.

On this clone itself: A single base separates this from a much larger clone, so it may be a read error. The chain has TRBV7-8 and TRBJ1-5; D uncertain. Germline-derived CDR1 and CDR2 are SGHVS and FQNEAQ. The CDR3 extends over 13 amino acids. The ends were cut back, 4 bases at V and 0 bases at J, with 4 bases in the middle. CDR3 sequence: CASSWDSNQPQHF. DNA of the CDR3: TGTGCCAGCAGCTGGGATAGCAATCAGCCCCAGCATTTT.

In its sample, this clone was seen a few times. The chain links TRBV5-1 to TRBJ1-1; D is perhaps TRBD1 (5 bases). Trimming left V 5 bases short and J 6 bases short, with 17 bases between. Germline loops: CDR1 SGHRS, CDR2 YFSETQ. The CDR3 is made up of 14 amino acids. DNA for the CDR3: TGCGCCAGCAGTTGGAGGGGCGCGATCGCTGAAGCTTTCTTT. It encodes CASSWRGAIAEAFF.

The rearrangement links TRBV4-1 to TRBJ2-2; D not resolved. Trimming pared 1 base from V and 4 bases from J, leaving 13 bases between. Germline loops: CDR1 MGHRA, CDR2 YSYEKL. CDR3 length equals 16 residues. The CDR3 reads CASSQAGRLLTGELFF. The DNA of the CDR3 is TGCGCCAGCAGCCAAGCGGGCAGGCTCCTCACCGGGGAGCTGTTTTTT.

Written as DNA, the CDR3 is TGTGCCAGCAGCTCCGGCGGGGGCCTAGCGGGACAGGAACAAGAGACCCAGTACTTC. Protein: CASSSGGGLAGQEQETQYF. The rearrangement joins TRBV7-9 to TRBJ2-5; possibly TRBD2 for D (9 bases). Trimming left V 4 bases short and J 2 bases short, with 26 bases between. The CDR3 contains 19 residues. Germline values: CDR1 SEHNR, CDR2 FQNEAQ (reference sequence).

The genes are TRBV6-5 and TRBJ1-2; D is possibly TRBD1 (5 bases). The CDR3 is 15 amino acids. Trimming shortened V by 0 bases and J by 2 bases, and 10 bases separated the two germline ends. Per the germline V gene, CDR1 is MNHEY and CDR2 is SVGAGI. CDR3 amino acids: CASSYSNPGNYGYTF. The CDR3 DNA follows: TGTGCCAGCAGTTACTCTAACCCAGGGAACTATGGCTACACCTTC.

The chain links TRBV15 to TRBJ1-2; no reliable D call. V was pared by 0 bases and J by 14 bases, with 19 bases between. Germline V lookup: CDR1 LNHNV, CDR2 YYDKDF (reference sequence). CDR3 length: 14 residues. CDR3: CATSRDIGRDLLTF. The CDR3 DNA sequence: TGTGCCACCAGCAGAGATATTGGGCGGGATTTATTGACCTTC.

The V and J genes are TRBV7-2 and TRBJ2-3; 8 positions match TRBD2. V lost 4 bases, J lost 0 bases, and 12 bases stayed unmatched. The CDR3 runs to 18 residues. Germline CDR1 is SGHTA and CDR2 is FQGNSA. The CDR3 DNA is TGTGCCAGCAGCTCGGCCCGTGGTAGCGGGACTAGCACAGATACGCAGTATTTT. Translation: CASSSARGSGTSTDTQYF.

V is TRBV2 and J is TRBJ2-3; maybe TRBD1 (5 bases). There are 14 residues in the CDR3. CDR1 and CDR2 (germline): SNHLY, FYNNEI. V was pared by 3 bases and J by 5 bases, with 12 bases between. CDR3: CASSEQGYGDTQYF. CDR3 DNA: TGTGCCAGCAGTGAGCAGGGATATGGAGATACGCAGTATTTT.

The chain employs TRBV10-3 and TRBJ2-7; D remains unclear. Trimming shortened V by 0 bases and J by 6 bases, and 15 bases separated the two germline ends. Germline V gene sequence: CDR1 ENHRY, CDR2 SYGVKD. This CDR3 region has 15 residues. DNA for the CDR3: TGTGCCATCAGTGAGTCGACCTCGCTTGGCGTCGAGCAGTACTTC. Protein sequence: CAISESTSLGVEQYF.

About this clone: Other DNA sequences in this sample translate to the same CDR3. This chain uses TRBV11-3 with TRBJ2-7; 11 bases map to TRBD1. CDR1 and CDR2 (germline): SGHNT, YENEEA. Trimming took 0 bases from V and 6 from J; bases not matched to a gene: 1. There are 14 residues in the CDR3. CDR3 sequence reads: CASSLDGTGGEQYF. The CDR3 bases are TGTGCCAGCAGCTTAGATGGGACAGGGGGCGAGCAGTACTTC.

The CDR3 nucleotides are TGTGCCAGCAGCTTGGGGGCACCGGGAAGCGGCTACACCTTC. It is translated as CASSLGAPGSGYTF. V gene TRBV5-6 combines with J gene TRBJ1-2; D ambiguous. Germline V lookup: CDR1 SGHDT, CDR2 YYEEEE. The V end was cut by 0 bases, the J end by 8 bases, with 14 bases between. The CDR3 totals 14 residues.

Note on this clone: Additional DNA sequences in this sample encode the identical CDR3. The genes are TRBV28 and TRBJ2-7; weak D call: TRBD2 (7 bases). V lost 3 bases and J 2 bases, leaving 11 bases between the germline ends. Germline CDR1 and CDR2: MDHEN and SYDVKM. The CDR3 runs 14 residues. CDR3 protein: CASSLGGPTYEQYF. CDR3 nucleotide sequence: TGTGCCAGCAGTTTGGGGGGGCCGACCTACGAGCAGTACTTC.

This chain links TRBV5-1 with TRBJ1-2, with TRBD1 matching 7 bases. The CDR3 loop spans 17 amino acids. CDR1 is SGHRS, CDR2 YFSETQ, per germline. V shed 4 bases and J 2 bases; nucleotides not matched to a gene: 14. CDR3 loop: CASSEGQPLEGNYGYTF. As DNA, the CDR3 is TGCGCCAGCAGCGAGGGACAGCCCTTAGAAGGAAACTATGGCTACACCTTC.

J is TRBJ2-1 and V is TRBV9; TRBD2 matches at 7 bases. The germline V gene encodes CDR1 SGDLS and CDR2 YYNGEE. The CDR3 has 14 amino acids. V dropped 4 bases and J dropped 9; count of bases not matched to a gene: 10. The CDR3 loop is CASSPSGLVLEQFF. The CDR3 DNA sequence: TGTGCCAGCAGCCCCTCTGGACTAGTGCTTGAGCAGTTCTTC.

The CDR3 is CASSYSGQGYSYEQYF. CDR3 in DNA: TGTGCCAGCAGTTACTCGGGACAGGGGTACTCCTACGAGCAGTACTTC. The genes are TRBV6-6 and TRBJ2-7, with 10 bases that match TRBD1. Per the germline V gene, CDR1 is MNHNY and CDR2 is SVGAGI (reference sequence). The CDR3 consists of 16 residues. The junction had 2 bases not matched to a gene; V was cut back by 0 bases and J by 0 bases.

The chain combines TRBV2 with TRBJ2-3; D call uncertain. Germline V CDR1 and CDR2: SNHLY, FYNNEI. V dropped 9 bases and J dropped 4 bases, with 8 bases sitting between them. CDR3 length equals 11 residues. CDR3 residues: CASHYADTQYF. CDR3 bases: TGTGCCAGTCATTACGCAGATACGCAGTATTTT.

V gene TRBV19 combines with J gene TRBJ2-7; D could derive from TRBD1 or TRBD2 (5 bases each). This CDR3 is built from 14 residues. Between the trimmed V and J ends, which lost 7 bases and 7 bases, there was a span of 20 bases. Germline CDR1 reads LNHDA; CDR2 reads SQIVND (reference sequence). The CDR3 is CASTLKRGLGEQYF. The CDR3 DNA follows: TGTGCCAGTACCCTTAAGAGGGGCCTCGGGGAGCAGTACTTC.

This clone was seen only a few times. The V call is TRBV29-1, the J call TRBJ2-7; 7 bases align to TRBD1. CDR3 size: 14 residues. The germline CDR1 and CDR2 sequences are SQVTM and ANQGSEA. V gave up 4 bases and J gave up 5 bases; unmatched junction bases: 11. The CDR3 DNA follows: TGCAGCGTTGGGGGGTACAGGGGAACTGACGAGCAGTACTTC. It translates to CSVGGYRGTDEQYF.